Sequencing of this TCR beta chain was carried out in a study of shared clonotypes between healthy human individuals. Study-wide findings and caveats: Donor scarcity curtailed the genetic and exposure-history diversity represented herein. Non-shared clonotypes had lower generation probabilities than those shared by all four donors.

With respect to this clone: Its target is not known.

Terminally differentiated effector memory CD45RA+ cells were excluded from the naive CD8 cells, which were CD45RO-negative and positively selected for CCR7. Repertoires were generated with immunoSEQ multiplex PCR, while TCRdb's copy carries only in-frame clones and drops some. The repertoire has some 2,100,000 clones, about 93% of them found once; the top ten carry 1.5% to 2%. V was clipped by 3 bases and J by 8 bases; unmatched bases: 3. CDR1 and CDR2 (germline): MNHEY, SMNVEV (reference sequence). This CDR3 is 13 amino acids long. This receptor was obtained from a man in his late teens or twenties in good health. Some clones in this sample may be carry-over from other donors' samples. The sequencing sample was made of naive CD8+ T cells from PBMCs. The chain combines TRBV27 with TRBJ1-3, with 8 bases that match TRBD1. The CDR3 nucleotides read TGTGCCAGCAGTTTTGGACAGGGAGACACCATATATTTT. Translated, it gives CASSFGQGDTIYF.